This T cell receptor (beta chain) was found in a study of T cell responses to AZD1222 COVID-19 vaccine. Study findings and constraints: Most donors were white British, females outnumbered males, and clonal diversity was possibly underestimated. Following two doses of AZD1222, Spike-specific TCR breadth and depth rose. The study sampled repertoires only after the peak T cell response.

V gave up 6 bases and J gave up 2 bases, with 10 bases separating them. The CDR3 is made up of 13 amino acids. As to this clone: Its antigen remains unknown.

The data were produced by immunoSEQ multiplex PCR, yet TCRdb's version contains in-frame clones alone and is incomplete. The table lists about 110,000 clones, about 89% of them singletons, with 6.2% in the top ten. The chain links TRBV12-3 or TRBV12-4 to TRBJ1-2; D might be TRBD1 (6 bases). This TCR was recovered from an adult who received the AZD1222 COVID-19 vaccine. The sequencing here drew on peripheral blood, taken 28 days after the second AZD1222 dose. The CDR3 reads CASRPDSNYGYTF. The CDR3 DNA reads TGTGCCAGCAGACCGGACAGCAACTATGGCTACACCTTC.